Below are 8 T cell receptor beta chains sequenced from a single sample in a study of T cell responses to AZD1222 COVID-19 vaccine. This table comes from immunoSEQ multiplex PCR, and its TCRdb copy is limited to in-frame clones, with some not included. The sample has about 77,000 clones, roughly nine tenths seen once; the top ten hold roughly 5%. The source was peripheral blood, collected 28 days after the second AZD1222 dose. The receptors were gathered from an adult who received the AZD1222 COVID-19 vaccine.

The chain has TRBV2 and TRBJ2-5; 9 bases are a match to TRBD1. Per germline, CDR1 SNHLY and CDR2 FYNNEI. With V trimmed by 9 bases and J by 4 bases, 6 bases remained unmatched. The length of the CDR3 is 13 residues. The CDR3 region is CARDGQGRETQYF. The CDR3 bases are TGTGCCAGAGATGGACAGGGGAGAGAGACCCAGTACTTC.

CDR3: CASSVEDRLNTEAFF. CDR3 in DNA: TGTGCCAGCAGTGTTGAAGATAGACTGAACACTGAAGCTTTCTTT. This chain connects TRBV6-4 to TRBJ1-1, with D hard to call. CDR3 length: 15 amino acids. Germline V gene lookup returns CDR1 MRHNA and CDR2 SNTAGT. V dropped 4 bases and J dropped 0 bases, with 12 bases sitting between them.

The chain has TRBV28 and TRBJ1-5; D gene ambiguous. The CDR3 totals 14 residues. CDR1 is MDHEN and CDR2 is SYDVKM in the germline V gene. Trimming removed 2 bases at V and 3 bases at J, with 8 bases between. The CDR3 is CASSLLEDNQPQHF. CDR3 DNA: TGTGCCAGCAGTTTACTGGAAGACAATCAGCCCCAGCATTTT. Supplemented by reference TRBV28 and TRBJ1-5, the full variable domain reads DVKVTQSSRYLVKRTGEKVFLECVQDMDHENMFWYRQDPGLGLRLIYFSYDVKMKEKGDIPEGYSVSREKKERFSLILESASTNQTSMYLCASSLLEDNQPQHFGDGTRLSIL.

This clone has a single count. CDR3 DNA: TGTGCCAGCAGCCAGATGACAGGGGGCGTAGAGACCCAGTACTTC. Residues: CASSQMTGGVETQYF. V gene TRBV3-1 (or the pseudogene TRBV3-2) combines with J gene TRBJ2-5; 10 bases fit TRBD1. Germline V lookup: CDR1 LGHDT, CDR2 YNNKEL (reference sequence). This CDR3 has 15 residues. V gave up 3 bases and J gave up 4 bases; unmatched junction bases: 5.

Worth noting for this clone: An end of the junction does not agree with germline; a read error may underlie this. The genes are TRBV30 and TRBJ2-7; tentatively, D is TRBD1 (6 bases). This CDR3 comprises 13 residues. Germline CDR1 reads GTSNPN; CDR2 reads SVGIG (reference sequence). The CDR3 DNA sequence: TGTGCCTGGAGTGTGAAGGCAGGGGCTAATTTTTTCTTC. Its protein product is CAWSVKAGANFFF.

The chain has TRBV12-5 and TRBJ1-1; perhaps TRBD1 as D (5 bases). There are 14 residues in the CDR3. V was pared by 5 bases and J by 5 bases, with 15 bases between. The V gene's germline CDR1 is LGHNT and CDR2 FRNRAP. CDR3: CASGLPTWGTEAFF. The CDR3 DNA reads TGTGCTAGTGGTCTACCTACATGGGGGACTGAAGCTTTCTTT.

The chain links TRBV5-4 to TRBJ2-7; tentatively, D is TRBD2 (5 bases). From germline, CDR1 is SGHNT and CDR2 YYREEE (reference sequence). The CDR3 covers 13 residues. V lost 4 bases to trimming and J lost 6 bases, with 14 bases between them. The DNA of the CDR3 is TGTGCCAGCAGCCTTTGGACTGGGCGCGAGCAGTACTTC. Its translation is CASSLWTGREQYF.

Concerning this clone itself: Because it lacks the conserved phenylalanine or tryptophan at the end, this CDR3 is likely a read error. The DNA is left out, because the CDR3 cannot be placed on it with certainty; the CDR3 is given as TCRdb lists it. This chain links TRBV28 with TRBJ1-4; the table names TRBD1, a call not compared with the DNA. Germline V gene lookup returns CDR1 MDHEN and CDR2 SYDVKM. Both ends counted, the CDR3 spans 14 residues. The CDR3 region is CASSQPGQGALAHH.